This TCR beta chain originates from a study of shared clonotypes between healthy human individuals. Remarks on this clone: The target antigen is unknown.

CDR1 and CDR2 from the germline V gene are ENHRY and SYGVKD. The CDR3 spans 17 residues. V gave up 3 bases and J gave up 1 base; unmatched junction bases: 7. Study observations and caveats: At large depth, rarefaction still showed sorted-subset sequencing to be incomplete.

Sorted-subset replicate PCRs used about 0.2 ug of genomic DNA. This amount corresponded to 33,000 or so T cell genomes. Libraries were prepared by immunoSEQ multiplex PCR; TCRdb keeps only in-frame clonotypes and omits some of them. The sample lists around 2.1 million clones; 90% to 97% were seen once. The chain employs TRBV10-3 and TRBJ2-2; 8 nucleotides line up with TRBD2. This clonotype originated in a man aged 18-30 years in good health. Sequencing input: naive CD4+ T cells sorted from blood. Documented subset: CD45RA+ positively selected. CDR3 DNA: TGTGCCATCAGTGATGTAAAGCGGGGGAAGAACACCGGGGAGCTGTTTTTT. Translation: CAISDVKRGKNTGELFF.